The T cell receptor (beta chain) under discussion was sequenced for a study of cytomegalovirus exposure and HLA in healthy donors. Vbeta (60) and Jbeta (13) primers were used in the PCR. Data came from immunoSEQ multiplex PCR; TCRdb stores just in-frame clones and leaves some out. The table lists approximately 100,000 clones. To note about this clone: The same CDR3 can be traced to other DNA sequences in this sample.

V lost 5 bases and J 5 bases, leaving 9 bases between the germline ends. This CDR3 spans 12 amino acids. Germline V lookup: CDR1 WNHNN, CDR2 SYGVQD (reference sequence). This chain uses TRBV10-1 with TRBJ1-1; D perhaps matches TRBD1 (5 bases). The specimen sequenced was PBMCs. This sequence was found in a man between 35 and 55 years old in good health and CMV-seronegative. The CDR3 sequence: CASSTGGTEAFF. The DNA of the CDR3 is TGCGCCAGCAGTACCGGGGGAACTGAAGCTTTCTTT.